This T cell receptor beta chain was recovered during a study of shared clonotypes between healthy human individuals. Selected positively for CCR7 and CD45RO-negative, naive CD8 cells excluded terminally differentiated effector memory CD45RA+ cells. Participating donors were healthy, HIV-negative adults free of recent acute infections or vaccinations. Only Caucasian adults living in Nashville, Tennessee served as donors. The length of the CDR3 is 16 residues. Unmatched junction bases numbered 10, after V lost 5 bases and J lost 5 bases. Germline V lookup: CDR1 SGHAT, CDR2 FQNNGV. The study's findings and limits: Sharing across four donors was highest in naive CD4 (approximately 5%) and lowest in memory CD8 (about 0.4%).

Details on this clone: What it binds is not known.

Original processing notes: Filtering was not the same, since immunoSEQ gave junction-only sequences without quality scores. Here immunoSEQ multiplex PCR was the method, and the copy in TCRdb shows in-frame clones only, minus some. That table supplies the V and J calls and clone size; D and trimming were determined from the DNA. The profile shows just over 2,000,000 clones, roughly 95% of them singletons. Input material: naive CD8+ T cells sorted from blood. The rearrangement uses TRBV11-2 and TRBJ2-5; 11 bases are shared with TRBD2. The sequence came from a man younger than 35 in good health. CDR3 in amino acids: CASSTLTSGVLETQYF. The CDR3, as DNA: TGTGCCAGCAGCACCTTGACTAGCGGGGTTTTGGAGACCCAGTACTTC. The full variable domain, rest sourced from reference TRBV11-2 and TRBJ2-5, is EAGVAQSPRYKIIEKRQSVAFWCNPISGHATLYWYQQILGQGPKLLIQFQNNGVVDDSQLPKDRFSAERLKGVDSTLKIQPAKLEDSAVYLCASSTLTSGVLETQYFGPGTRLLVL.